This T cell receptor (beta chain) stems from a study of T cells in localized non-small cell lung cancer. Whole-study findings and limits: T cell clonality was highest in uninvolved adjacent lung, above tumor. Because sequencing included only one region (of the tumor), heterogeneity remains possible. Appearance in adjacent lung was seen for a median 57 of the top 100 tumor clones.

Trimming removed 1 base at V and 1 base at J, with 7 bases between. CDR3 size: 14 residues. Germline loops: CDR1 SGHNT, CDR2 YENEEA. Using immunoSEQ multiplex PCR, the repertoire was profiled, and TCRdb retains in-frame clones only, with some absent. This table holds roughly 2,000 clones, about 23% found once. Concerning this clone: What it binds is not known.

The sample here was lung tumor tissue, taken before any cancer treatment. This chain connects TRBV11-3 to TRBJ2-5; D unresolved. This clonotype was sampled from a female donor older than 55 with stage II squamous cell lung carcinoma. The CDR3 sequence: CASSLGAVQETQYF. DNA of the CDR3: TGTGCCAGCAGCTTAGGGGCGGTCCAAGAGACCCAGTACTTC.